The rows below give T cell receptor beta chains drawn from one sample of a study of cytomegalovirus exposure and HLA in healthy donors. Sequencing was performed with immunoSEQ multiplex PCR; in TCRdb, only in-frame clones are kept and a portion is missing. Of tens of thousands of clones in the sample, roughly 85% were seen once. Sequenced sample: PBMCs. The receptors stem from a woman aged 40-49 years in good health and CMV-seropositive. CDR3s include the opening cysteine and the closing phenylalanine or tryptophan.

V gene,J gene,CDR3 protein
TRBV21-1,TRBJ1-5,CASSKGTALRGAQHF
TRBV11-2,TRBJ2-7,CASSLINGAGHEQYF
TRBV2,TRBJ2-2,CASRRNTGELFF
TRBV19,TRBJ2-2,CASSSAGTFYTGELFF
TRBV18,TRBJ1-1,CASSPEGGEAFF
TRBV7-9,TRBJ1-4,CASSVTGGGNEKLFF
TRBV5-4,TRBJ1-1,CASSLAGGVGTEAFF
TRBV6-5,TRBJ1-6,CASRGTGGENSPLHF
TRBV27,TRBJ1-5,CASSISGQGGRTQHF
TRBV7-8,TRBJ1-1,CASSLGEWNTEAFF
TRBV11-2,TRBJ2-7,CASSSRDSTYEQYF